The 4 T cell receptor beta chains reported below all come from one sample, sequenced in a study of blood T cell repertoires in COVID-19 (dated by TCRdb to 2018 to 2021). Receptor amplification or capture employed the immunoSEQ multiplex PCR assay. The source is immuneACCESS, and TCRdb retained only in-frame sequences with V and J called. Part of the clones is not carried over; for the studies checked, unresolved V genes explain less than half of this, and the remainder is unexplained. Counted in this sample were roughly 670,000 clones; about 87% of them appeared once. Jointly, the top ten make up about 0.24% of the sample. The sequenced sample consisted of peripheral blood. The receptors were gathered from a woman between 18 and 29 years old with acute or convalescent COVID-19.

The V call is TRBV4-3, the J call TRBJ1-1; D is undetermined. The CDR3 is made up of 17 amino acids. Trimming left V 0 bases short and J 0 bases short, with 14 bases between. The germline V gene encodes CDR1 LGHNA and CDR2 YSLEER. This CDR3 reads CASSQDREKFMNTEAFF. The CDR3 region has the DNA TGCGCCAGCAGCCAAGATCGGGAGAAATTTATGAACACTGAAGCTTTCTTT.

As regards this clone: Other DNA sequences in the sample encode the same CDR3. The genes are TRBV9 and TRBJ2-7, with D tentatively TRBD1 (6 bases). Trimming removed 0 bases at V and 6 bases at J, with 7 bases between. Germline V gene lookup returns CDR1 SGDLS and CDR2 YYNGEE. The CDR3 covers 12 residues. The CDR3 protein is CASSVGGGEQYF. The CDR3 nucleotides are TGTGCCAGCAGCGTAGGAGGGGGCGAGCAGTACTTC. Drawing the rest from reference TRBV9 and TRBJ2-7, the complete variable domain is DSGVTQTPKHLITATGQRVTLRCSPRSGDLSVYWYQQSLDQGLQFLIQYYNGEERAKGNILERFSAQQFPDLHSELNLSSLELGDSALYFCASSVGGGEQYFGPGTRLTVT.

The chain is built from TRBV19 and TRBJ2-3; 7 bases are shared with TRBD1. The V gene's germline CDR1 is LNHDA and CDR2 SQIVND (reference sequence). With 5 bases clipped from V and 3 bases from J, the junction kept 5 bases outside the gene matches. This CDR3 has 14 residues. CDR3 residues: CASSSDRVTDTQYF. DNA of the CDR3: TGTGCCAGTAGTTCAGACAGGGTTACAGATACGCAGTATTTT.

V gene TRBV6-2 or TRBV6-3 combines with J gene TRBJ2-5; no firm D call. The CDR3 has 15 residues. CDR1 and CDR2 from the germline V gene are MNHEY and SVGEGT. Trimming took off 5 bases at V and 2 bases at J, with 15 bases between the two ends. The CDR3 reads CASSPASKTQETQYF. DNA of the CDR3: TGTGCCAGCAGTCCCGCTAGTAAGACTCAAGAGACCCAGTACTTC.